This TCR beta chain comes out of a study of blood T cell repertoires in COVID-19. As for the study in general: PBMCs, B-cell-depleted T cells, or T cells provided the cDNA or gDNA that made up the material.

V gave up 0 bases and J gave up 3 bases; unmatched junction bases: 4. Germline assignment: CDR1 SGDLS and CDR2 YYNGEE. There are 15 residues in the CDR3. The data were produced by immunoSEQ multiplex PCR, yet TCRdb's version contains in-frame clones alone and is incomplete. The top ten hold roughly 4.2% of the sample, which has 300,000 to 400,000 clones, approximately 86% seen once. This chain uses TRBV9 with TRBJ1-2; 8 bases are shared with TRBD1. The clonotype was recovered from a woman in her 40s with acute COVID-19. Material for sequencing was PBMCs or T cells enriched from blood (not recorded which). CDR3 bases: TGTGCCAGCAGCGTAGAGCAGGGGGCTCACTATGGCTACACCTTC. It codes for CASSVEQGAHYGYTF. The complete variable domain, with remaining parts taken from reference TRBV9 and TRBJ1-2, reads DSGVTQTPKHLITATGQRVTLRCSPRSGDLSVYWYQQSLDQGLQFLIQYYNGEERAKGNILERFSAQQFPDLHSELNLSSLELGDSALYFCASSVEQGAHYGYTFGSGTRLTVV.